A selection of T cell receptor beta chains follows, all from one sample in a study of response to subunit inactivated influenza vaccine. TCRdb called the RT-PCR reads again in MiXCR, with one record for every CDR3 protein. The sample contains around 580,000 distinct CDR3 sequences, about an eighth of which appear only once. The sequenced sample was PBMCs from blood, obtained on the day of vaccination. The origin of the receptors is a man aged 50-59 years who received an inactivated influenza vaccine. CDR3s include the opening cysteine and the closing phenylalanine or tryptophan. Fields, in order: D gene, clone size, V gene, J gene, CDR3 protein, CDR3 DNA. A D gene is named only where the DNA matches it firmly. Some rows have no size entry. The others give once, few or many, or a class for an expanded clone.

d_gene: TRBD1
abundance: few
v_gene: TRBV12-3/TRBV12-4
j_gene: TRBJ2-1
CDR3aa: CASSLGRTGGYNEQFF
CDR3nt: TGTGCCAGCAGTTTAGGCCGGACAGGGGGATACAATGAGCAGTTCTTC

d_gene: NA
abundance: many
v_gene: TRBV7-9
j_gene: TRBJ2-7
CDR3aa: CASSSPGTYEQYF
CDR3nt: TGTGCCAGCAGTAGTCCGGGGACCTACGAGCAGTACTTC

d_gene: NA
abundance: many
v_gene: TRBV15
j_gene: TRBJ2-2
CDR3aa: CATSREGETTGELFF
CDR3nt: TGTGCCACCAGCAGAGAAGGGGAGACCACCGGGGAGCTGTTTTTT

d_gene: NA
abundance: many
v_gene: TRBV12-3/TRBV12-4
j_gene: TRBJ1-6
CDR3aa: CASRLDTNPSPLHF
CDR3nt: TGTGCCAGCAGACTGGACACGAACCCTTCACCCCTCCACTTT

d_gene: NA
abundance: few
v_gene: TRBV29-1
j_gene: TRBJ1-2
CDR3aa: CSVGGRPNYGYTF
CDR3nt: TGCAGCGTTGGGGGACGACCTAACTATGGCTACACCTTC

d_gene: TRBD2
abundance: NA
v_gene: TRBV5-8
j_gene: TRBJ2-5
CDR3aa: CASSLVWTSGETQYF
CDR3nt: TGTGCCAGCAGCTTGGTCTGGACTAGCGGGGAGACCCAGTACTTC

d_gene: TRBD2
abundance: NA
v_gene: TRBV20-1
j_gene: TRBJ2-7
CDR3aa: CSARGSGRAYNEQYF
CDR3nt: TGCAGTGCTAGAGGTAGCGGGAGGGCCTATAACGAGCAGTACTTC

d_gene: NA
abundance: NA
v_gene: TRBV20-1
j_gene: TRBJ1-4
CDR3aa: CSAQEQGPFREKLFF
CDR3nt: TGCAGTGCCCAAGAGCAGGGGCCGTTTCGTGAAAAACTGTTTTTT

d_gene: TRBD1
abundance: NA
v_gene: TRBV7-2
j_gene: TRBJ2-7
CDR3aa: CASSLASDRAYEQYF
CDR3nt: TGTGCCAGCAGCTTAGCGTCGGACAGGGCCTACGAGCAGTACTTC

d_gene: TRBD1
abundance: NA
v_gene: TRBV6-1
j_gene: TRBJ2-7
CDR3aa: CASRERTGAYEQYF
CDR3nt: TGTGCCAGCAGGGAAAGGACAGGGGCCTACGAGCAGTACTTC

d_gene: TRBD2
abundance: few
v_gene: TRBV15
j_gene: TRBJ2-5
CDR3aa: CATSRGERGGLKTQYF
CDR3nt: TGTGCCACCAGCAGAGGGGAGCGGGGGGGCCTCAAGACCCAGTACTTC

d_gene: TRBD2
abundance: few
v_gene: TRBV12-5
j_gene: TRBJ2-1
CDR3aa: CASGSGLAAYNEQFF
CDR3nt: TGTGCTAGTGGTTCTGGACTAGCGGCGTACAATGAGCAGTTCTTC

d_gene: TRBD2
abundance: NA
v_gene: TRBV12-3/TRBV12-4
j_gene: TRBJ2-7
CDR3aa: CASSFAGEPRQQYF
CDR3nt: TGTGCCAGCAGTTTCGCGGGAGAACCCCGCCAGCAGTACTTC

d_gene: NA
abundance: many
v_gene: TRBV29-1
j_gene: TRBJ2-1
CDR3aa: CSLTGASSYNEQFF
CDR3nt: TGCAGCCTGACAGGCGCGAGCTCCTACAATGAGCAGTTCTTC

d_gene: NA
abundance: few
v_gene: TRBV2
j_gene: TRBJ1-2
CDR3aa: CASSDGDGILNGYTF
CDR3nt: TGTGCCAGCAGTGATGGGGACGGAATACTAAATGGCTACACCTTC

d_gene: NA
abundance: few
v_gene: TRBV10-3
j_gene: TRBJ2-3
CDR3aa: CANGRGVGPTDTQYF
CDR3nt: TGTGCCAACGGAAGGGGGGTGGGCCCCACAGATACGCAGTATTTT

d_gene: NA
abundance: NA
v_gene: TRBV20-1
j_gene: TRBJ2-3
CDR3aa: CSARYPERQRTDTQYF
CDR3nt: TGCAGTGCTAGATACCCGGAGCGGCAGCGCACAGATACGCAGTATTTT

d_gene: NA
abundance: few
v_gene: TRBV27
j_gene: TRBJ2-1
CDR3aa: CASSWGSGPKTNEQFF
CDR3nt: TGTGCCAGCAGTTGGGGATCGGGACCGAAGACGAATGAGCAGTTCTTC

d_gene: NA
abundance: NA
v_gene: TRBV5-1
j_gene: TRBJ2-3
CDR3aa: CASSPDSNTQYF
CDR3nt: TGCGCCAGCAGCCCGGACAGTAATACGCAGTATTTT

d_gene: TRBD1
abundance: NA
v_gene: TRBV4-3
j_gene: TRBJ2-6
CDR3aa: CASRRDRNSGANVLTF
CDR3nt: TGCGCCAGCAGACGGGACAGGAACTCTGGGGCCAACGTCCTGACTTTC

d_gene: NA
abundance: NA
v_gene: TRBV27
j_gene: TRBJ2-2
CDR3aa: CASSPLPARTGELFF
CDR3nt: TGTGCCAGCAGCCCCCTCCCGGCCCGCACCGGGGAGCTGTTTTTT

d_gene: NA
abundance: few
v_gene: TRBV5-1
j_gene: TRBJ2-7
CDR3aa: CASSPRTIFHEQYF
CDR3nt: TGCGCCAGCAGCCCAAGGACTATTTTCCACGAGCAGTACTTC

d_gene: NA
abundance: NA
v_gene: TRBV6-2/TRBV6-3
j_gene: TRBJ1-1
CDR3aa: CASSQRENTEAFF
CDR3nt: TGTGCCAGCAGTCAGCGGGAGAACACTGAAGCTTTCTTT

d_gene: NA
abundance: few
v_gene: TRBV2
j_gene: TRBJ1-4
CDR3aa: CASSEWRGSEKLFF
CDR3nt: TGTGCCAGCAGTGAGTGGAGGGGTAGTGAAAAACTGTTTTTT

d_gene: TRBD2
abundance: few
v_gene: TRBV2
j_gene: TRBJ2-1
CDR3aa: CASSGTSGTNEQFF
CDR3nt: TGTGCCAGCAGTGGGACTAGCGGGACCAATGAGCAGTTCTTC

d_gene: NA
abundance: few
v_gene: TRBV30
j_gene: TRBJ1-1
CDR3aa: CAWSVASHTEAFF
CDR3nt: TGTGCCTGGAGTGTAGCGAGTCATACTGAAGCTTTCTTT

d_gene: TRBD1
abundance: NA
v_gene: TRBV12-3/TRBV12-4
j_gene: TRBJ2-2
CDR3aa: CASRPGTGASGELFF
CDR3nt: TGTGCCAGCAGGCCAGGGACAGGGGCATCCGGGGAGCTGTTTTTT

d_gene: TRBD1
abundance: few
v_gene: TRBV7-2
j_gene: TRBJ1-6
CDR3aa: CASSLDGTGVSPLHF
CDR3nt: TGTGCCAGCAGCTTAGATGGGACAGGGGTGTCACCCCTCCACTTT

d_gene: TRBD1
abundance: many
v_gene: TRBV2
j_gene: TRBJ2-1
CDR3aa: CASERQGINQFF
CDR3nt: TGTGCCAGCGAAAGACAGGGAATAAATCAGTTCTTC

d_gene: NA
abundance: few
v_gene: TRBV10-3
j_gene: TRBJ2-7
CDR3aa: CAISDNAYEQYF
CDR3nt: TGTGCCATCAGCGACAATGCCTACGAGCAGTACTTC

d_gene: TRBD1
abundance: few
v_gene: TRBV3-1
j_gene: TRBJ2-5
CDR3aa: CASSPGQGGLQETQYF
CDR3nt: TGTGCCAGCAGCCCCGGACAGGGTGGGCTCCAAGAGACCCAGTACTTC

d_gene: NA
abundance: few
v_gene: TRBV12-3/TRBV12-4
j_gene: TRBJ1-2
CDR3aa: CASGRDYGYTF
CDR3nt: TGTGCCAGCGGACGGGACTATGGCTACACCTTC

d_gene: TRBD2
abundance: NA
v_gene: TRBV7-9
j_gene: TRBJ2-1
CDR3aa: CASSLGLAGADNEQFF
CDR3nt: TGTGCCAGCAGCTTAGGGCTAGCGGGAGCGGACAATGAGCAGTTCTTC

d_gene: NA
abundance: many
v_gene: TRBV4-3
j_gene: TRBJ2-1
CDR3aa: CASSQGFFLASENYNEQFF
CDR3nt: TGCGCCAGCAGCCAAGGCTTTTTTCTAGCGTCCGAGAATTACAATGAGCAGTTCTTC

d_gene: TRBD2
abundance: NA
v_gene: TRBV15
j_gene: TRBJ2-7
CDR3aa: CATSGREGTYEQYF
CDR3nt: TGTGCCACCTCAGGGCGGGAGGGGACCTACGAGCAGTACTTC

d_gene: NA
abundance: NA
v_gene: TRBV9
j_gene: TRBJ2-1
CDR3aa: CASSVESPGGSSEQFF
CDR3nt: TGTGCCAGCAGCGTAGAGTCCCCCGGGGGTAGCAGTGAGCAGTTCTTC

d_gene: NA
abundance: NA
v_gene: TRBV4-3
j_gene: TRBJ1-2
CDR3aa: CASSQGGGGYGYTF
CDR3nt: TGCGCCAGCAGCCAAGGCGGGGGTGGTTATGGCTACACCTTC

d_gene: NA
abundance: few
v_gene: TRBV7-9
j_gene: TRBJ2-1
CDR3aa: CASSLDLSGNEQFF
CDR3nt: TGTGCCAGCAGCTTAGATTTGAGTGGCAATGAGCAGTTCTTC

d_gene: NA
abundance: once
v_gene: TRBV28
j_gene: TRBJ2-7
CDR3aa: CASSLSGTRREQYF
CDR3nt: TGTGCCAGCAGTTTATCTGGGACAAGGCGCGAGCAGTACTTC

d_gene: NA
abundance: many
v_gene: TRBV20-1
j_gene: TRBJ2-7
CDR3aa: CSARGTFKAYEQYF
CDR3nt: TGCAGTGCTAGAGGGACATTTAAAGCCTACGAGCAGTACTTC

d_gene: NA
abundance: NA
v_gene: TRBV7-2
j_gene: TRBJ1-2
CDR3aa: CASSLFYGPNNYGYTF
CDR3nt: TGTGCCAGCAGCTTATTCTACGGGCCCAATAACTATGGCTACACCTTC

d_gene: TRBD2
abundance: once
v_gene: TRBV6-1
j_gene: TRBJ2-1
CDR3aa: CASSSGLVYEQFF
CDR3nt: TGTGCCAGCAGTAGCGGACTAGTCTATGAGCAGTTCTTC

d_gene: TRBD2
abundance: many
v_gene: TRBV27
j_gene: TRBJ2-2
CDR3aa: CASSPLAGASTGELFF
CDR3nt: TGTGCCAGCAGCCCACTAGCGGGAGCAAGTACCGGGGAGCTGTTTTTT

d_gene: TRBD2
abundance: few
v_gene: TRBV10-3
j_gene: TRBJ2-7
CDR3aa: CAISEGGRVSYEQYF
CDR3nt: TGTGCCATCAGTGAAGGCGGGAGAGTTTCCTACGAGCAGTACTTC

d_gene: NA
abundance: NA
v_gene: TRBV10-2
j_gene: TRBJ1-5
CDR3aa: CASRKGYGQPQHF
CDR3nt: TGCGCCAGCAGGAAGGGATACGGTCAGCCCCAGCATTTT

d_gene: TRBD2
abundance: few
v_gene: TRBV20-1
j_gene: TRBJ2-7
CDR3aa: CSARAPTSGRGEQYF
CDR3nt: TGCAGTGCTAGAGCTCCGACTAGCGGGAGGGGTGAGCAGTACTTC

d_gene: NA
abundance: few
v_gene: TRBV7-2
j_gene: TRBJ1-6
CDR3aa: CASGPYGEAGSPLHF
CDR3nt: TGTGCCAGCGGCCCATACGGGGAGGCGGGTTCACCCCTCCACTTT

d_gene: TRBD1
abundance: NA
v_gene: TRBV20-1
j_gene: TRBJ2-6
CDR3aa: CSAGGIPGQGSSGANVLTF
CDR3nt: TGCAGTGCTGGAGGGATTCCGGGACAGGGGAGCTCTGGGGCCAACGTCCTGACTTTC

d_gene: NA
abundance: NA
v_gene: TRBV9
j_gene: TRBJ1-5
CDR3aa: CASSVGGGPNQPQHF
CDR3nt: TGTGCCAGCAGCGTAGGCGGGGGCCCAAATCAGCCCCAGCATTTT